This is a list of T cell receptor beta chains from one sample in a study of technical replicates of blood from several donors. Some clones are missing from TCRdb's copy, which holds only in-frame ones; the method was immunoSEQ multiplex PCR. The table has about 83,000 clones, around 92% seen once. Sequenced input: T cells isolated from PBMCs. These receptor sequences come from a human donor in good health. Each CDR3 is given with its conserved first and last residue. Fields, in order: V gene, D gene, clone size, J gene, CDR3 DNA, CDR3 protein. The D gene is left open where the match is weak. Clone size is not always given. Where it is, it says once, few, many or a class for expanded clones.

v_call: TRBV2
d_call: -
clone_size: -
j_call: TRBJ2-3
cdr3_nt: TGTGCCAGCTCTCCTCTGGATACGCAGTATTTT
cdr3_aa: CASSPLDTQYF

v_call: TRBV28
d_call: -
clone_size: -
j_call: TRBJ2-7
cdr3_nt: TGTGCCAGCAGTTTAGGCGTCGGCAGAGGATACGAGCAGTACTTC
cdr3_aa: CASSLGVGRGYEQYF

v_call: TRBV15
d_call: TRBD1
clone_size: -
j_call: TRBJ1-2
cdr3_nt: TGTGCCACCAGCAGAGATGGGACAGGGGATGGCTACACCTTC
cdr3_aa: CATSRDGTGDGYTF

v_call: TRBV15
d_call: -
clone_size: -
j_call: TRBJ1-2
cdr3_nt: TGTGCCACCAGCAGAGAACGGGGAGATCAGGGCTACACCTTC
cdr3_aa: CATSRERGDQGYTF

v_call: TRBV10-3
d_call: TRBD2
clone_size: -
j_call: TRBJ2-1
cdr3_nt: TGTGCCACTAGCGGGAGAAACTACAATGAGCAGTTCTTC
cdr3_aa: CATSGRNYNEQFF

v_call: TRBV29-1
d_call: -
clone_size: -
j_call: TRBJ2-5
cdr3_nt: TGCAGCGCTCGGAGAAATAGACTAGGAGGGCACCAAGAGACCCAGTACTTC
cdr3_aa: CSARRNRLGGHQETQYF

v_call: TRBV5-1
d_call: TRBD2
clone_size: -
j_call: TRBJ2-7
cdr3_nt: TGCGCCAGCAGCTTGCTAGCGGGGTCCTCCTACGAGCAGTACTTC
cdr3_aa: CASSLLAGSSYEQYF

v_call: TRBV4-1
d_call: TRBD2
clone_size: -
j_call: TRBJ2-5
cdr3_nt: TGCGCCAGCAGTCCTCCTAGCGGGGGGCAAGAGACCCAGTACTTC
cdr3_aa: CASSPPSGGQETQYF

v_call: TRBV4-1
d_call: -
clone_size: once
j_call: TRBJ1-1
cdr3_nt: TGCGCCAGCAGCCAATCACTCGTCATGAACACTGAAGCTTTCTTT
cdr3_aa: CASSQSLVMNTEAFF

v_call: TRBV25-1
d_call: TRBD2
clone_size: -
j_call: TRBJ2-5
cdr3_nt: TGTGCCAGCAGTGAATGGGGGACTACTAAGGAGACCCAGTACTTC
cdr3_aa: CASSEWGTTKETQYF

v_call: TRBV19
d_call: TRBD1
clone_size: -
j_call: TRBJ2-2
cdr3_nt: TGTGCCAGTAGTCCACGGTGGGCAGGGGGCGACACCGGGGAGCTGTTTTTT
cdr3_aa: CASSPRWAGGDTGELFF

v_call: TRBV10-2
d_call: TRBD1
clone_size: -
j_call: TRBJ1-1
cdr3_nt: TGCGCCAGCGGGACAGGGGCGAACACTGAAGCTTTCTTT
cdr3_aa: CASGTGANTEAFF

v_call: TRBV7-2
d_call: -
clone_size: -
j_call: TRBJ2-4
cdr3_nt: TGTGCCAGCAGCTTTATCACGGTAGCCAAAAACATTCAGTACTTC
cdr3_aa: CASSFITVAKNIQYF

v_call: TRBV5-1
d_call: -
clone_size: -
j_call: TRBJ2-1
cdr3_nt: TGCGCCAGCAGCCAAATATTAGCGCGTGACAATGAGCAGTTCTTC
cdr3_aa: CASSQILARDNEQFF

v_call: TRBV14
d_call: TRBD2
clone_size: -
j_call: TRBJ2-7
cdr3_nt: TGTGCCAGCAGCCAAGATCTGGGAGGGCCCAGCAACGAGCAGTACTTC
cdr3_aa: CASSQDLGGPSNEQYF

v_call: TRBV10-1
d_call: -
clone_size: few
j_call: TRBJ1-1
cdr3_nt: TGCGCCAGCAGTGAGTCTGGGGTAGGGAGCACTGAAGCTTTCTTT
cdr3_aa: CASSESGVGSTEAFF

v_call: TRBV7-8
d_call: -
clone_size: -
j_call: TRBJ2-5
cdr3_nt: TGTGCCAGCAGCTTAGCGCTTCGCAGACAAGAGACCCAGTACTTC
cdr3_aa: CASSLALRRQETQYF

v_call: TRBV30
d_call: -
clone_size: -
j_call: TRBJ1-5
cdr3_nt: TGTGCCTGCGATTTATCGGGGGGCAATCAGCCCCAGCATTTT
cdr3_aa: CACDLSGGNQPQHF

v_call: TRBV7-9
d_call: TRBD1
clone_size: -
j_call: TRBJ1-2
cdr3_nt: TGTGCCAGCAGCTTAACGGCAGGGGGCGCAAGGGGCTACACCTTC
cdr3_aa: CASSLTAGGARGYTF

v_call: TRBV6-5
d_call: -
clone_size: -
j_call: TRBJ1-2
cdr3_nt: TGTGCCAGCAGTTTGAGCCGGGGTTCTGGCTACACCTTC
cdr3_aa: CASSLSRGSGYTF

v_call: TRBV4-1
d_call: TRBD2
clone_size: once
j_call: TRBJ2-1
cdr3_nt: TGCGCCAGCAGCCAAGAGCCCCCGGGAGGGAGCTCCTACAATGAGCAGTTCTTC
cdr3_aa: CASSQEPPGGSSYNEQFF

v_call: TRBV4-2
d_call: TRBD2
clone_size: few
j_call: TRBJ2-2
cdr3_nt: TGTGCCAGCAGCCAAGAAGGCGGGAGTTGGGCCGGGGAGCTGTTTTTT
cdr3_aa: CASSQEGGSWAGELFF

v_call: TRBV5-4
d_call: -
clone_size: -
j_call: TRBJ2-1
cdr3_nt: TGTGCCAGCAGCTTGGAAATCCCGGGTGAGCAGTTCTTC
cdr3_aa: CASSLEIPGEQFF

v_call: TRBV6-5
d_call: TRBD1
clone_size: -
j_call: TRBJ2-5
cdr3_nt: TGTGCCAGCAGAACAGGGGTCTCCCCAGAGACCCAGTACTTC
cdr3_aa: CASRTGVSPETQYF

v_call: TRBV30
d_call: -
clone_size: -
j_call: TRBJ1-5
cdr3_nt: TGTGCCTGGACACAGGGTAGCAATCAGCCCCAGCATTTT
cdr3_aa: CAWTQGSNQPQHF